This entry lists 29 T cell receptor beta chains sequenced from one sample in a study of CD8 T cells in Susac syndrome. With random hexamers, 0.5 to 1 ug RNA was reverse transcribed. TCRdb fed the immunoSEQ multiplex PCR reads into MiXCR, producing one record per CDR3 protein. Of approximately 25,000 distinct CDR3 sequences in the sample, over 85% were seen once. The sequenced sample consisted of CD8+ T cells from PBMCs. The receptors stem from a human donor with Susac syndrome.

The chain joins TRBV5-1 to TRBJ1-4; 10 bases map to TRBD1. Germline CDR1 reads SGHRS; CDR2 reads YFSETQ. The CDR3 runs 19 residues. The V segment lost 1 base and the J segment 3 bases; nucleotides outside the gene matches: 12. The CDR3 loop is CASSLQAPGQGTSNEKLFF. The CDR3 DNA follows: TGCGCCAGCAGCTTGCAGGCACCGGGACAGGGGACCTCTAATGAAAAACTGTTTTTT.

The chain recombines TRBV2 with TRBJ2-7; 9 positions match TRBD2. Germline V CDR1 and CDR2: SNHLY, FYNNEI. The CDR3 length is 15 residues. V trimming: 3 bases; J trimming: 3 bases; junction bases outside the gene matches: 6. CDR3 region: CASSDSRGGFYEQYF. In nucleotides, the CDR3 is TGTGCCAGCAGTGATTCGCGGGGGGGCTTCTACGAGCAGTACTTC.

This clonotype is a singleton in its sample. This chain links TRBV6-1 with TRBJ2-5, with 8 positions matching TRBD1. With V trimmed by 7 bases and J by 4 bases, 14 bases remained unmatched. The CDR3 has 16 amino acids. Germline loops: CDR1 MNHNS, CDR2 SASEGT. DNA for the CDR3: TGTGCCAGCACGGCTTGGGGCAGGGGGCTCTTAGAGACCCAGTACTTC. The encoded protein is CASTAWGRGLLETQYF.

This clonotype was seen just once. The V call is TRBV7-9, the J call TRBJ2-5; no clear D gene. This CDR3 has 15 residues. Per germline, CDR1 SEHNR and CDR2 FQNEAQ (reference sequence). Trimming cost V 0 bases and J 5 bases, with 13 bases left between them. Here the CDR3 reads CASSLAPRGPETQYF. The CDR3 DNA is TGTGCCAGCAGCTTAGCTCCCAGAGGCCCCGAGACCCAGTACTTC.

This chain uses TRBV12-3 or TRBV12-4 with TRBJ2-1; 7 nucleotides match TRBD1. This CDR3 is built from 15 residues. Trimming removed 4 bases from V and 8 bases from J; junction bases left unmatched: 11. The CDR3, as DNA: TGTGCCAGCAGTTCCACAGGGGACCCTTGGTATGAGCAGTTCTTC. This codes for CASSSTGDPWYEQFF.

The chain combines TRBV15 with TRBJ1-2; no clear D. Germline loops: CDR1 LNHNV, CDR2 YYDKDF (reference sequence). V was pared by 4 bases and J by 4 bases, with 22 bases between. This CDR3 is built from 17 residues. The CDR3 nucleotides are TGTGCCACCAGCAAAGACTTCAGCGGAGGGTTACTCTATGGCTACACCTTC. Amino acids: CATSKDFSGGLLYGYTF.

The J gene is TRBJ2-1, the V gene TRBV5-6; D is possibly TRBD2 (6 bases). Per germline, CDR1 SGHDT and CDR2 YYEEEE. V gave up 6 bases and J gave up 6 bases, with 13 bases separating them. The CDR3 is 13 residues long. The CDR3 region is CASIPQGGNEQFF. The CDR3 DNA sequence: TGTGCCAGCATCCCCCAGGGAGGCAATGAGCAGTTCTTC.

The CDR3: CASSYGAGTGGRDTQYF. The CDR3 DNA follows: TGTGCCAGCAGTTACGGGGCCGGGACAGGGGGCAGAGATACGCAGTATTTT. The chain employs TRBV6-2 or TRBV6-3 and TRBJ2-3, with 12 bases fitting TRBD1. This CDR3 has 17 amino acids. The junction had 8 bases not matched to a gene; V was cut back by 2 bases and J by 5 bases. The germline V gene has CDR1 MNHEY and CDR2 SVGEGT.

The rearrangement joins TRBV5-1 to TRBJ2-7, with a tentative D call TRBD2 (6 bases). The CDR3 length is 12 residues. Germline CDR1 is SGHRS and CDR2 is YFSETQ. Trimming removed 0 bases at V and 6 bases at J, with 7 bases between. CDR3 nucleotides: TGCGCCAGCAGCTTGGAGGAGGGCGAGCAGTACTTC. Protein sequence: CASSLEEGEQYF. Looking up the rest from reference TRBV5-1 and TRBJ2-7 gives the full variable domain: KAGVTQTPRYLIKTRGQQVTLSCSPISGHRSVSWYQQTPGQGLQFLFEYFSETQRNKGNFPGRFSGRQFSNSRSEMNVSTLELGDSALYLCASSLEEGEQYFGPGTRLTVT.

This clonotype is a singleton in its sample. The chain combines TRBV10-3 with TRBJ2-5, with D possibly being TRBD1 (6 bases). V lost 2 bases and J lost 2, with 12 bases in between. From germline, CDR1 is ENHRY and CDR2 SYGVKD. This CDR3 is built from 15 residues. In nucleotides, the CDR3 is TGTGCCATCAGTGAGAGACAGGTGGCTCAAGAGACCCAGTACTTC. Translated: CAISERQVAQETQYF.

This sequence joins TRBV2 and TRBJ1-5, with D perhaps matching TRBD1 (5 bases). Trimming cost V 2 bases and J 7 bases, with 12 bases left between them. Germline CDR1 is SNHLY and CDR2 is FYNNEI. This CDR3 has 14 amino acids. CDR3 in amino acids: CASSERRGGQPQHF. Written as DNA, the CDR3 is TGTGCCAGCAGTGAAAGGCGGGGCGGGCAGCCCCAGCATTTT. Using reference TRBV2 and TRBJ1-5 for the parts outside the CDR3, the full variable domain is EPEVTQTPSHQVTQMGQEVILRCVPISNHLYFYWYRQILGQKVEFLVSFYNNEISEKSEIFDDQFSVERPDGSNFTLKIRSTKLEDSAMYFCASSERRGGQPQHFGDGTRLSIL.

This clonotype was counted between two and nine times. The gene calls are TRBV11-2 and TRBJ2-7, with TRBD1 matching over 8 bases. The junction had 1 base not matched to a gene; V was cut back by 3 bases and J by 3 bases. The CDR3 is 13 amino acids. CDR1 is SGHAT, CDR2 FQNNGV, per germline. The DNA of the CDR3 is TGTGCCAGCAGCTTCGGACAGGGCTACGAGCAGTACTTC. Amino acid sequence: CASSFGQGYEQYF.

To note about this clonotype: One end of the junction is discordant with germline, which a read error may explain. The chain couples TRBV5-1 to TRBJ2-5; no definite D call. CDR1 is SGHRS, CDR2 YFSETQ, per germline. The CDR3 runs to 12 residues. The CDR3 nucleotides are TGCGCCAGCAGCTTGGATGGCTACTCCATAGACTTC. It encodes CASSLDGYSIDF.

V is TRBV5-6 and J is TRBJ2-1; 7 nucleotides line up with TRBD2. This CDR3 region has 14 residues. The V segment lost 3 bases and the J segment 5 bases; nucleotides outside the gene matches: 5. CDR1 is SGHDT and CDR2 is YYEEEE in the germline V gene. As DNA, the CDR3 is TGTGCCAGCAGCTGGGGAGGGGCCGACAATGAGCAGTTCTTC. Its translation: CASSWGGADNEQFF.

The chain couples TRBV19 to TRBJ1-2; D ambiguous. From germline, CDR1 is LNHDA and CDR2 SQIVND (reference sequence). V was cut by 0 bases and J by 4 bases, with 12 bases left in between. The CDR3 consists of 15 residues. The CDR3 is CASSIEDGVIYGYTF. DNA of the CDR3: TGTGCCAGTAGTATAGAAGACGGCGTCATCTATGGCTACACCTTC.

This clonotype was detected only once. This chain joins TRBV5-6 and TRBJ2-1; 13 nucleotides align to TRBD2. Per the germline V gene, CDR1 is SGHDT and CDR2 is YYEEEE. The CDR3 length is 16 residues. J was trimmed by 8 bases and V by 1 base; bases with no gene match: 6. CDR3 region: CASSLTSGGAWDEQFF. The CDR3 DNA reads TGTGCCAGCAGCTTGACTAGCGGGGGGGCCTGGGATGAGCAGTTCTTC.

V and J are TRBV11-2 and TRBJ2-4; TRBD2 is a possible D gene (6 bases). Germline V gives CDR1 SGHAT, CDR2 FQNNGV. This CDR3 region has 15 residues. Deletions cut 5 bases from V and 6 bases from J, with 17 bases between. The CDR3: CASSPGGWDLNIQYF. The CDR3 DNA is TGTGCCAGCAGCCCCGGAGGGTGGGACTTAAACATTCAGTACTTC.

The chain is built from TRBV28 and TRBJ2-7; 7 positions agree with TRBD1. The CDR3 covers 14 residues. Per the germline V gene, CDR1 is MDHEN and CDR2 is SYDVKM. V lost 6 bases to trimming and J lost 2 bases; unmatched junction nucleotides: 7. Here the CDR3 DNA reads TGTGCCAGCAGCCAAGCAGGGACAGCCTACGAGCAGTACTTC. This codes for CASSQAGTAYEQYF.

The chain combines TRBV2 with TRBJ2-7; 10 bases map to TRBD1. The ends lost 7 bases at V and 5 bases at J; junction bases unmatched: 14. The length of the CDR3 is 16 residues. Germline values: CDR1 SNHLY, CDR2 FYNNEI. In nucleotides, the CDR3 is TGTGCCAGCACTACAGACCGGGACAGGGGTTTGCACGAGCAGTACTTC. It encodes CASTTDRDRGLHEQYF.

The CDR3 loop is CARSDGQATSTDTQYF. CDR3 DNA: TGTGCCAGGTCCGACGGACAGGCCACTAGCACAGATACGCAGTATTTT. The rearrangement links TRBV2 to TRBJ2-3; TRBD1 matches at 7 bases. After removal of 9 bases from V and 0 bases from J, the junction contained 12 bases not matched to a gene. Germline V gene lookup returns CDR1 SNHLY and CDR2 FYNNEI. This CDR3 region has 16 residues. Filled out from reference TRBV2 and TRBJ2-3, the complete variable domain reads EPEVTQTPSHQVTQMGQEVILRCVPISNHLYFYWYRQILGQKVEFLVSFYNNEISEKSEIFDDQFSVERPDGSNFTLKIRSTKLEDSAMYFCARSDGQATSTDTQYFGPGTRLTVL.

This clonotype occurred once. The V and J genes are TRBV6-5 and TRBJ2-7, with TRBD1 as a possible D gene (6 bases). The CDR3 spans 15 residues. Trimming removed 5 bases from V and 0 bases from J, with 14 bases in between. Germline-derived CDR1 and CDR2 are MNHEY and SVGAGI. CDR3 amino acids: CASSNPDRSSYEQYF. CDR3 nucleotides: TGTGCCAGCAGTAATCCAGACAGGAGCTCCTACGAGCAGTACTTC.

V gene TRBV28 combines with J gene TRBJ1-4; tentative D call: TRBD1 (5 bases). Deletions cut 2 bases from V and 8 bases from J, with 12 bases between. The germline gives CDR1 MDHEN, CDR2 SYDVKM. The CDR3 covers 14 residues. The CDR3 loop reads CASSLGGGNEKLFF. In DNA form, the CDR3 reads TGTGCCAGCAGTTTAGGGGGTGGAAACGAAAAACTGTTTTTT. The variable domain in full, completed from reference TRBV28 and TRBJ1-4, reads DVKVTQSSRYLVKRTGEKVFLECVQDMDHENMFWYRQDPGLGLRLIYFSYDVKMKEKGDIPEGYSVSREKKERFSLILESASTNQTSMYLCASSLGGGNEKLFFGSGTQLSVL.

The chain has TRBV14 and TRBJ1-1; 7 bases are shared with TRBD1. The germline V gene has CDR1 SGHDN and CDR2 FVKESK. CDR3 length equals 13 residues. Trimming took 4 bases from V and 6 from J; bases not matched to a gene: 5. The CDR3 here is CASSPNRGPEAFF. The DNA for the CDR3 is TGTGCCAGCAGCCCGAACAGGGGTCCTGAAGCTTTCTTT.

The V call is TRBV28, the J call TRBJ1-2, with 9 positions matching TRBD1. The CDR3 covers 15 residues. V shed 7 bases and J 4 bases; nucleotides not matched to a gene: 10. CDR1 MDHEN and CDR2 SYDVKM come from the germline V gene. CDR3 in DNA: TGTGCCAGCAACCGACCGGGACAGGGAGGCTATGGCTACACCTTC. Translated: CASNRPGQGGYGYTF.

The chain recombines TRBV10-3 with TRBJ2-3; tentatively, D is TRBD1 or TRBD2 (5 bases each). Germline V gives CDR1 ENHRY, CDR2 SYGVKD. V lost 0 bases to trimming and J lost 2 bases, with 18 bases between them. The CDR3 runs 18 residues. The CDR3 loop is CAISESSVRLGDTDTQYF. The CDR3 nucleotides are TGTGCCATCAGTGAGTCGTCGGTTCGGCTGGGGGACACAGATACGCAGTATTTT.

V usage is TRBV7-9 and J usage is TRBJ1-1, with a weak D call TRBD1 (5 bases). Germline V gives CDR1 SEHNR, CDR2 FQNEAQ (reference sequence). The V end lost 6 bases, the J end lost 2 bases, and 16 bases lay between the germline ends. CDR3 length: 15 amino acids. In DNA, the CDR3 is TGTGCCAGCAGTCCTCCACGGGGGGTCAACACTGAAGCTTTCTTT. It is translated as CASSPPRGVNTEAFF.

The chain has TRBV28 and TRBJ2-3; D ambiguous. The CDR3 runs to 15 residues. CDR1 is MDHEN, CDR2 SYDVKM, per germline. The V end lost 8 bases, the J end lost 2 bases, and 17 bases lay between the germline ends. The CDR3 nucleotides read TGTGCCAGCCAAGGATCTTCCCAACTCACAGATACGCAGTATTTT. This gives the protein CASQGSSQLTDTQYF.

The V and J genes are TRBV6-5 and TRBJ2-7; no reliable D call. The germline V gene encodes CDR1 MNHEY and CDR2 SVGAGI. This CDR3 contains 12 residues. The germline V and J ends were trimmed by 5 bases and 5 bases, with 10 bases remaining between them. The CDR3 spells CASSLPGDEQYF. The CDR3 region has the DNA TGTGCCAGCAGTCTCCCCGGTGACGAGCAGTACTTC.

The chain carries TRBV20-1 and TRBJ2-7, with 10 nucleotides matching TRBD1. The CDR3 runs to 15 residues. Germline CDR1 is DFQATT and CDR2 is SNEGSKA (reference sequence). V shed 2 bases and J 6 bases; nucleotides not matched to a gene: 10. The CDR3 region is CSARQFDRGPGEQYF. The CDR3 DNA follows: TGCAGTGCTAGACAGTTCGACAGGGGGCCAGGCGAGCAGTACTTC.